Detailed here is one TCR beta chain. Its target is unknown. Germline V gene sequence: CDR1 SEHNR, CDR2 FQNEAQ (reference sequence). The germline V and J ends were trimmed by 8 bases and 7 bases, with 9 bases remaining between them. The CDR3 runs 10 residues. This specimen comes from a study of OX40 agonist ivuxolimab in advanced cancers. About the study: At 0.01 to 10 mg/kg, ivuxolimab was administered intravenously to patients every 2 weeks. Age averaged 60 years (range roughly 23 to 85), and 70% to 85% were male.

The study, taken as a whole, reports: CD8+ T cells (on average) carried more expanded clones than CD4+ T cells. At doses 0.1 to 3.0 mg/kg, CD4+ and CD8+ clones expanded.

The repertoire was sequenced with immunoSEQ multiplex PCR; TCRdb's copy has only in-frame clones and lacks some. The sample yields 60,000 to 100,000 clones, approximately 93% seen once. The source is an adult with an advanced solid tumor such as melanoma, head and neck, liver or kidney cancer. This sequence joins TRBV7-9 and TRBJ2-7; D remains unclear. The sequencing used CD4+ or CD8+ T cells sorted from blood, collected in a trial of the OX40 agonist ivuxolimab. The CDR3 DNA reads TGTGCCAGCGGACGGGTAGAGCAGTACTTC. Its protein product is CASGRVEQYF.